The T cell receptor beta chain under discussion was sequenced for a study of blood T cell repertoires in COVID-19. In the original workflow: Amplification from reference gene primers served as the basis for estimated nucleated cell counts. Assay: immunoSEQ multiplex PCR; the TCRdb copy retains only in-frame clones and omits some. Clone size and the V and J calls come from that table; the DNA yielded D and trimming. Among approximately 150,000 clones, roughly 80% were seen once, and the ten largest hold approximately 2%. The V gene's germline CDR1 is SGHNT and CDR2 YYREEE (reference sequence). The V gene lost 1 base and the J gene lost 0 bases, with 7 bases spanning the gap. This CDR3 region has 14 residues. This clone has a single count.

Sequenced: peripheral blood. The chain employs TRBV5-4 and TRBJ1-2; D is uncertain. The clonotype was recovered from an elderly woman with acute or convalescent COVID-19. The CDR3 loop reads CASSLRIANYGYTF. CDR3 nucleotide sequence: TGTGCCAGCAGCTTGAGAATAGCTAACTATGGCTACACCTTC.